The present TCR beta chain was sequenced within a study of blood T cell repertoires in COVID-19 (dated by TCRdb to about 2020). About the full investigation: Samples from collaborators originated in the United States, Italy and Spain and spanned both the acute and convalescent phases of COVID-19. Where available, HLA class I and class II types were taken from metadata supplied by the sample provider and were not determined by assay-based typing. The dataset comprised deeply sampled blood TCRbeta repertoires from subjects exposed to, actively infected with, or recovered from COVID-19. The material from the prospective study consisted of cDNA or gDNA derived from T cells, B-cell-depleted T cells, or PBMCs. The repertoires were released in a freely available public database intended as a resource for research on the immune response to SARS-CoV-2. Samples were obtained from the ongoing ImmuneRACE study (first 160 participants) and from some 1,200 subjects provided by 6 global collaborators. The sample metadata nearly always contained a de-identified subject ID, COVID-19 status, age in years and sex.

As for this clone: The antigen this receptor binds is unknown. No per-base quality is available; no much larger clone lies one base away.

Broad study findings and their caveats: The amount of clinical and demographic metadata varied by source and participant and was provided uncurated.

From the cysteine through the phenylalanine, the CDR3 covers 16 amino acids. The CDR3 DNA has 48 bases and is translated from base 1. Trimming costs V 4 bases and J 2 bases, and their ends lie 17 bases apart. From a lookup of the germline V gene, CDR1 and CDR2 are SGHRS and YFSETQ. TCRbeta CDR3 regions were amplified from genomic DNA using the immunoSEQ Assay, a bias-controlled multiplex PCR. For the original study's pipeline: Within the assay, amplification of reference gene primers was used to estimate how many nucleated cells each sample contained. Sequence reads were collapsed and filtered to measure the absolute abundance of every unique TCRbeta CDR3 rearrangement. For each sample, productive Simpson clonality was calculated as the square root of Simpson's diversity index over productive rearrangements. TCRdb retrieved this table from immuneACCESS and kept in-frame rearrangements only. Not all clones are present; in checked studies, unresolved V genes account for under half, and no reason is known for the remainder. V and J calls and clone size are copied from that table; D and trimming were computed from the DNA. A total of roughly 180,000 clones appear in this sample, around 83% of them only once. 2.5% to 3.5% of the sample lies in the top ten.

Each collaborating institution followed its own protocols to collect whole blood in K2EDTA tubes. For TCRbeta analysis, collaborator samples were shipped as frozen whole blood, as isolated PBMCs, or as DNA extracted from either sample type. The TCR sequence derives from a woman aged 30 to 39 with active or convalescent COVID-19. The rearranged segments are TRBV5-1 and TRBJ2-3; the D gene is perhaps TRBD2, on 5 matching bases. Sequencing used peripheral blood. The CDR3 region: CASSPRTVFLTDTQYF. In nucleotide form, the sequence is TGCGCCAGCAGCCCGAGGACTGTTTTTCTCACAGATACGCAGTATTTT. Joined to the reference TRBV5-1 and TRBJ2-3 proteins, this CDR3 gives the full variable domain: KAGVTQTPRYLIKTRGQQVTLSCSPISGHRSVSWYQQTPGQGLQFLFEYFSETQRNKGNFPGRFSGRQFSNSRSEMNVSTLELGDSALYLCASSPRTVFLTDTQYFGPGTRLTVL.